The next 26 T cell receptor beta chains were all read from a single sample in a study of coeliac disease (dated by TCRdb to between 2021 and 2024). Library method: the immunoSEQ multiplex PCR assay. TCRdb took this table from immuneACCESS and kept in-frame rearrangements with V and J called. Such tables lack part of the clones; where checked against another copy, unresolved V genes explain under half of the gap, and the rest is unexplained. The table for this sample lists over 5,500 clones; 55% to 65% of them were counted only once. The ten largest clonotypes hold roughly a fifth of the sample. Sequences were obtained from lymphocytes from the gut lamina propria. The intended sense of this specimen's cell subset or site label: lamina propria cell (LPC) fraction of small intestinal biopsy. These receptors all come from a man between 60 and 70 years old with celiac disease on a gluten-free diet.

The J gene is TRBJ1-1, the V gene TRBV9; D not certain. The V gene lost 0 bases and the J gene lost 2 bases, with 11 bases spanning the gap. CDR3 length: 15 residues. Germline V lookup: CDR1 SGDLS, CDR2 YYNGEE. In nucleotides, the CDR3 is TGTGCCAGCAGCGTAGTACCAGGACTTAACACTGAAGCTTTCTTT. Encoded protein: CASSVVPGLNTEAFF.

This clone appeared once. The same CDR3 can be traced to other DNA sequences in this sample. The chain has TRBV9 and TRBJ2-3; possible D gene TRBD2, 7 bases. This CDR3 has 15 amino acids. V lost 0 bases, J lost 2 bases, and 10 bases lay in between. Germline V CDR1 and CDR2: SGDLS, YYNGEE. Written as DNA, the CDR3 is TGTGCCAGCAGCGTAGGGGGGGGCCCCACAGATACGCAGTATTTT. It specifies CASSVGGGPTDTQYF.

The J gene is TRBJ2-2, the V gene TRBV2, with TRBD1 matching 9 bases. Germline V gene sequence: CDR1 SNHLY, CDR2 FYNNEI. The CDR3 length is 13 residues. V shed 4 bases, J shed 7 bases, and the junction held 1 base outside the gene matches. Here the CDR3 DNA reads TGTGCCAGCAGTGTGGGACAGGGCGGGGAGCTGTTTTTT. Its protein is CASSVGQGGELFF.

The chain combines TRBV28 with TRBJ2-7; possible D gene TRBD1, 5 bases. Germline V gene data show CDR1 as MDHEN and CDR2 as SYDVKM. CDR3 length: 12 residues. V was shortened by 7 bases and J by 3 bases, with 10 bases between the two germline ends. The CDR3 DNA reads TGTGCCAGCAAAGAACAGGACTACGAGCAGTACTTC. Its translation: CASKEQDYEQYF.

The CDR3 nucleotides read TGTGCCAGCAGGGCGGGTCCCGGAAACACCATATATTTT. Its translation: CASRAGPGNTIYF. The chain recombines TRBV2 with TRBJ1-3; D ambiguous. CDR3 length: 13 residues. The V gene's germline CDR1 is SNHLY and CDR2 FYNNEI. The V end lost 6 bases, the J end lost 4 bases, and 10 bases lay between the germline ends.

The chain links TRBV7-2 to TRBJ1-5; TRBD1 matches at 8 bases. The V gene's germline CDR1 is SGHTA and CDR2 FQGNSA. V shed 5 bases and J 5 bases; nucleotides not matched to a gene: 5. The CDR3 is made up of 14 amino acids. CDR3 loop: CASSPYRGDQPQHF. DNA of the CDR3: TGTGCCAGCAGCCCTTACAGGGGGGATCAGCCCCAGCATTTT.

The chain couples TRBV6-1 to TRBJ1-3, with 7 bases fitting TRBD1. Germline trimming cut 7 bases from V and 7 bases from J; bases unmatched to any gene: 4. The CDR3 length is 12 residues. The germline V gene has CDR1 MNHNS and CDR2 SASEGT. CDR3 loop: CASKRGLNTIYF. As DNA, the CDR3 is TGTGCCAGCAAGAGGGGGCTCAACACCATATATTTT.

The rearrangement uses TRBV6-1 and TRBJ1-1; no firm D call. Germline-derived CDR1 and CDR2 are MNHNS and SASEGT. The V end was cut by 3 bases, the J end by 1 base, with 9 bases between. The CDR3 extends over 14 amino acids. CDR3 in DNA: TGTGCCAGCAGTGAGTACGGTGGGAACACTGAAGCTTTCTTT. Its protein is CASSEYGGNTEAFF.

DNA of the CDR3: TGTGCCAGCAGCTTGGCCGGGACAGTCTCCTACGAGCAGTACTTC. Its protein product is CASSLAGTVSYEQYF. J is TRBJ2-7 and V is TRBV4-2; 7 nucleotides match TRBD1. The germline V gene encodes CDR1 LGHNA and CDR2 YNFKEQ. CDR3 size: 15 residues. Trimming at V came to 5 bases and at J to 0 bases, leaving 7 bases not matched to a gene.

The CDR3 nucleotides are TGTGCCAGCAGTGGACTAGCGGGGCCCCCAGATACGCAGTATTTT. This translates into CASSGLAGPPDTQYF. This chain connects TRBV6-1 to TRBJ2-3, with 11 bases lining up with TRBD2. This CDR3 comprises 15 residues. V trimming: 4 bases; J trimming: 4 bases; junction bases outside the gene matches: 4. From germline, CDR1 is MNHNS and CDR2 SASEGT.

The rearrangement uses TRBV6-5 and TRBJ1-1; the match to TRBD1 covers 7 bases. The J segment lost 1 base and the V segment lost 7 bases, leaving 9 bases of the junction unmatched. There are 15 residues in the CDR3. Germline V gene lookup returns CDR1 MNHEY and CDR2 SVGAGI. The DNA for the CDR3 is TGTGCCAGCACCAACGCCGGGACAGAGAACACTGAAGCTTTCTTT. It yields the protein CASTNAGTENTEAFF.

This clone has only one observation. One base away lies a much larger clone, so this may be a sequencing read error. The V gene is TRBV16, the J gene TRBJ1-1, with D possibly being TRBD1 (6 bases). CDR3 length equals 13 residues. Trimming left V 3 bases short and J 1 base short, with 6 bases between. Germline CDR1 is KGHSY and CDR2 is FQNENV. The CDR3 spells CASSQDRNTEAFF. The CDR3 DNA is TGTGCCAGCAGCCAGGACAGGAACACTGAAGCTTTCTTT.

The rearrangement links TRBV28 to TRBJ1-5, with TRBD1 matching over 7 bases. The CDR3 covers 18 residues. Per germline, CDR1 MDHEN and CDR2 SYDVKM. Trimming removed 2 bases from V and 5 bases from J; junction bases left unmatched: 15. This chain's CDR3 is CASSLPRGGRGTYQPQHF. The DNA for the CDR3 is TGTGCCAGCAGTTTACCTCGGGGCGGCAGGGGGACGTATCAGCCCCAGCATTTT.

The chain combines TRBV7-3 with TRBJ2-1, with 7 bases matching TRBD2. CDR1 is SGHTA, CDR2 FQGTGA, per germline. V shed 4 bases and J 8 bases; nucleotides not matched to a gene: 8. The CDR3 is 14 amino acids. For the CDR3, the DNA is TGTGCCAGCAGCTCCGACGGTGGGGGGGATGAGCAGTTCTTC. Translating it yields CASSSDGGGDEQFF. Combining the CDR3 with reference TRBV7-3 and TRBJ2-1 gives the whole variable domain GAGVSQTPSNKVTEKGKYVELRCDPISGHTALYWYRQSLGQGPEFLIYFQGTGAADDSGLPNDRFFAVRPEGSVSTLKIQRTERGDSAVYLCASSSDGGGDEQFFGPGTRLTVL.

This clone was counted once. The V call is TRBV28, the J call TRBJ1-2; no clear D gene. The CDR3 extends over 11 amino acids. The V end lost 3 bases, the J end lost 5 bases, and 4 bases lay between the germline ends. Germline V gene data show CDR1 as MDHEN and CDR2 as SYDVKM. This chain's CDR3 is CASSFRYGYTF. Written as DNA, the CDR3 is TGTGCCAGCAGTTTCAGATATGGCTACACCTTC.

The rearrangement joins TRBV28 to TRBJ2-5; 7 nucleotides agree with TRBD1. The CDR3 is 14 amino acids. Germline CDR1 reads MDHEN; CDR2 reads SYDVKM. V lost 7 bases to trimming and J lost 11 bases; unmatched junction nucleotides: 16. In DNA, the CDR3 is TGTGCCAGCAAAACGGGACAGACTATACAGGAGCAGTACTTC. This encodes CASKTGQTIQEQYF.

This clone was recorded a few times. V usage is TRBV5-1 and J usage is TRBJ1-1, with 9 bases lining up with TRBD1. Germline assignment: CDR1 SGHRS and CDR2 YFSETQ. The V segment lost 5 bases and the J segment 3 bases; nucleotides outside the gene matches: 11. The length of the CDR3 is 16 residues. The CDR3 DNA is TGCGCCAGCAGTCGAGGACAGGGGAGGGGATACACTGAAGCTTTCTTT. It codes for CASSRGQGRGYTEAFF.

V and J are TRBV6-5 and TRBJ1-5; possibly TRBD1 for D (5 bases). The V gene's germline CDR1 is MNHEY and CDR2 SVGAGI. V was trimmed by 10 bases and J by 6 bases, leaving 16 bases between them. The CDR3 runs 13 residues. Here the CDR3 reads CAIAQGGSQPQHF. As DNA, the CDR3 is TGTGCCATAGCCCAGGGAGGGAGTCAGCCCCAGCATTTT.

The chain combines TRBV28 with TRBJ2-1; 8 nucleotides align to TRBD1. The V and J ends lost 6 bases and 10 bases, in that order; junction bases with no gene match: 14. The CDR3 has 15 amino acids. Germline V gives CDR1 MDHEN, CDR2 SYDVKM. CDR3: CASRSTGVQLREQFF. In DNA, the CDR3 is TGTGCCAGCAGATCGACAGGGGTCCAACTTCGGGAGCAGTTCTTC.

In its sample, this clone was seen a few times. This chain uses TRBV11-2 with TRBJ1-2; TRBD1 is a possible D gene (5 bases). CDR1 is SGHAT and CDR2 is FQNNGV in the germline V gene. The CDR3 is 13 amino acids. V lost 7 bases to trimming and J lost 7 bases, with 16 bases between them. CDR3 loop: CASTLNRGGGYTF. The CDR3 DNA sequence: TGTGCCAGCACCTTGAACCGGGGGGGTGGCTACACCTTC.

The chain couples TRBV4-2 to TRBJ2-7, with TRBD2 identical over 14 bases. This CDR3 spans 17 amino acids. Germline CDR1 reads LGHNA; CDR2 reads YNFKEQ. The V segment lost 4 bases and the J segment 2 bases; nucleotides outside the gene matches: 7. The CDR3 spells CASSPRTSGGSTYEQYF. The CDR3 region has the DNA TGTGCCAGCAGCCCGAGGACTAGCGGGGGGTCGACCTACGAGCAGTACTTC.

The chain uses TRBV2 and TRBJ1-2; 9 positions agree with TRBD1. J was trimmed by 4 bases and V by 3 bases; bases with no gene match: 6. The CDR3 length is 15 residues. CDR1 and CDR2 from the germline V gene are SNHLY and FYNNEI. CDR3 sequence reads: CASSDWDRARYGYTF. CDR3 nucleotide sequence: TGTGCCAGCAGTGATTGGGACAGGGCACGCTATGGCTACACCTTC.

This clone is labeled large. The chain joins TRBV4-2 to TRBJ1-1; D is uncertain. The germline CDR1 and CDR2 sequences are LGHNA and YNFKEQ. The CDR3 totals 13 residues. Between the trimmed V and J ends, which lost 3 bases and 4 bases, there was a span of 9 bases. CDR3 region: CASSQAGFTEAFF. Here the CDR3 DNA reads TGTGCCAGCAGCCAGGCAGGCTTCACTGAAGCTTTCTTT.

The J gene is TRBJ1-1, the V gene TRBV28, with D possibly matching TRBD1 (5 bases). V was pared by 7 bases and J by 4 bases, with 13 bases between. This CDR3 spans 13 amino acids. Per the germline V gene, CDR1 is MDHEN and CDR2 is SYDVKM. Written as DNA, the CDR3 is TGTGCCAGCACTACCCCTAGGGGCACTGAAGCTTTCTTT. This codes for CASTTPRGTEAFF. The whole variable domain, remainder taken from reference TRBV28 and TRBJ1-1, is DVKVTQSSRYLVKRTGEKVFLECVQDMDHENMFWYRQDPGLGLRLIYFSYDVKMKEKGDIPEGYSVSREKKERFSLILESASTNQTSMYLCASTTPRGTEAFFGQGTRLTVV.

V gene TRBV5-1 combines with J gene TRBJ2-5; a weak D match, TRBD2 (5 bases). Germline V gives CDR1 SGHRS, CDR2 YFSETQ. The V end was cut by 0 bases, the J end by 7 bases, with 10 bases between. This CDR3 has 13 amino acids. The CDR3: CASSLAVEATQYF. The CDR3 DNA reads as TGCGCCAGCAGCTTGGCCGTGGAGGCGACCCAGTACTTC.

This clone was counted a single time. The genes are TRBV7-8 and TRBJ1-4; perhaps TRBD1 as D (6 bases). The CDR3 runs to 14 residues. V shed 4 bases and J shed 8 bases, with 14 bases lying between them. CDR1 and CDR2 from the germline V gene are SGHVS and FQNEAQ. The CDR3, as DNA: TGTGCCAGCAGCTCTAGGGAGGGGGACGAAAAACTGTTTTTT. This translates into CASSSREGDEKLFF.